The clone carrying this T cell receptor (beta chain) has more than one count but fewer than ten. This sample stems from a study of blood T cell repertoires in COVID-19. V was trimmed by 3 bases and J by 0 bases, leaving 13 bases between them. The germline gives CDR1 LGHNT, CDR2 FRNRAP. The CDR3 consists of 16 residues. Sequenced by immunoSEQ multiplex PCR; TCRdb stores in-frame clones only, minus some. The sample shows some 210,000 clones, roughly four fifths of them seen only once. This sequence originates from a woman in her thirties or forties with acute or convalescent COVID-19. Sequenced material: peripheral blood. V and J are TRBV12-5 and TRBJ2-3; TRBD2 is a possible D gene (6 bases). This CDR3 is CASGLGLASSTDTQYF. CDR3 DNA sequence: TGTGCTAGTGGTTTAGGGCTAGCGAGTAGCACAGATACGCAGTATTTT.